This T cell receptor beta chain originates from a study of identical twins. General study points: There is a chance that invariant MAIT and iNKT cells partially muddied zero-insertion analyses.

All donors comprised healthy Caucasians. Per germline, CDR1 MNHNS and CDR2 SASEGT. This CDR3 contains 15 residues. Unique molecular identifiers were in the cDNA, with template-switch universal primer binding. One entry per CDR3 protein results from TCRdb running MiXCR on the 5' RACE reads. This table holds some 590,000 distinct CDR3 sequences, roughly 9.5% found once. Regarding this clonotype: Its antigen is not identified. A much bigger clone sits one base away, suggesting this may be a read error.

The same data also went into a second study, on yellow fever vaccine responses in identical twins. From that report: Twins reportedly had a vaccine T cell response that seemed partly convergent, partly personalized.

The sequence was obtained from a woman under 30 in good health. Material: PBMCs. The chain links TRBV6-1 to TRBJ2-2, with D possibly matching TRBD1 (7 bases). CDR3 in DNA: TGTGCCAGCAGCCCCGGGACAGTATACACCGGGGGGCTGTTTTTT. This encodes CASSPGTVYTGGLFF.